A single sample gave rise to the 15 T cell receptor beta chains below, sequenced in a study of T cell responses to AZD1222 COVID-19 vaccine (dated by TCRdb to 2020 to 2022). Libraries were constructed by the immunoSEQ multiplex PCR assay. Held by TCRdb, this immuneACCESS table contains in-frame sequences only and omits some clones. Under half of the omission traces to an unresolved V gene where checked; the cause of the rest is unknown. Within this sample are about 120,000 clones, with approximately 91% of them counted one time only. In total, the top ten clones hold 2.4% of the sample. The sample's time point label is to be understood as: baseline before first vaccination. This material consisted of peripheral blood, taken on day 0 of AZD1222 vaccination. Receptors were obtained from an adult in good health.

This chain joins TRBV28 and TRBJ2-5; 7 positions match TRBD1. J was trimmed by 2 bases and V by 6 bases; bases with no gene match: 6. The germline gives CDR1 MDHEN, CDR2 SYDVKM. This CDR3 contains 14 residues. Written as DNA, the CDR3 is TGTGCCAGCAGGGAACCGGGACAGCAAGAGACCCAGTACTTC. Translated, it gives CASREPGQQETQYF.

The chain joins TRBV5-1 to TRBJ2-7; a possible D gene is TRBD1 (5 bases). V was shortened by 2 bases and J by 3 bases, with 9 bases between the two germline ends. This CDR3 is built from 13 residues. Germline V lookup: CDR1 SGHRS, CDR2 YFSETQ. CDR3 residues: CASSFGRDYEQYF. CDR3 coding DNA: TGCGCCAGCAGCTTCGGCAGGGACTACGAGCAGTACTTC.

This clone has just a few counts. The chain combines TRBV19 with TRBJ1-2; no clear D gene. CDR1 and CDR2 (germline): LNHDA, SQIVND (reference sequence). Trimming removed 10 bases from V and 8 bases from J, with 14 bases in between. CDR3 length: 11 amino acids. In nucleotides, the CDR3 is TGTGCCATAGACCAAGCTTTAGGCTACACCTTC. This encodes CAIDQALGYTF.

This clone was seen a single time. The rearrangement joins TRBV6-5 to TRBJ2-7; possibly TRBD2 for D (5 bases). The CDR3 is 15 amino acids. From germline, CDR1 is MNHEY and CDR2 SVGAGI. The V end lost 4 bases, the J end lost 7 bases, and 20 bases lay between the germline ends. The CDR3 DNA is TGTGCCAGCAGTTCCCGAGGCCCACAATCGGGAGAGCAGTACTTC. It yields the protein CASSSRGPQSGEQYF.

The gene calls are TRBV5-8 and TRBJ2-5; a possible D gene is TRBD1 (5 bases). Germline V lookup: CDR1 SGHTS, CDR2 YDEGEE. The CDR3 extends over 16 amino acids. Trimming took off 1 base at V and 1 base at J, with 14 bases between the two ends. CDR3 loop: CASSLFLGQSQETQYF. The CDR3 DNA sequence: TGTGCCAGCAGCTTGTTTCTCGGACAATCCCAAGAGACCCAGTACTTC.

This sequence joins TRBV5-1 and TRBJ2-2, with D perhaps TRBD1 (6 bases). Germline CDR1 SGHRS, CDR2 YFSETQ. The CDR3 sequence is 16 residues long. With 3 bases removed from V and 2 bases from J, the gap between germline ends came to 14 bases. The CDR3 DNA is TGCGCCAGCAGCTCGACAGACAGGATTAACACCGGGGAGCTGTTTTTT. This codes for CASSSTDRINTGELFF.

This chain uses TRBV2 with TRBJ1-2, with 7 nucleotides matching TRBD1. Looked up from germline, CDR1 is SNHLY and CDR2 is FYNNEI. The ends lost 6 bases at V and 4 bases at J; junction bases unmatched: 5. This CDR3 is built from 13 residues. The CDR3 nucleotides read TGTGCCAGCAGAGGGGGCCCCAGCTATGGCTACACCTTC. Translation gives CASRGGPSYGYTF.

V gene TRBV7-9 combines with J gene TRBJ2-7; 10 bases agree with TRBD1. The V gene end was trimmed by 0 bases and the J gene end by 3 bases; junction bases not matched to a gene: 8. In germline, CDR1 is SEHNR, CDR2 FQNEAQ (reference sequence). CDR3 length equals 17 residues. CDR3 bases: TGTGCCAGCAGCTTAGCGGGGGGCGGGACAGGGGACTACGAGCAGTACTTC. Translation gives CASSLAGGGTGDYEQYF.

This sequence joins TRBV5-1 and TRBJ2-7; 10 bases line up with TRBD1. The length of the CDR3 is 15 residues. Germline V gene data show CDR1 as SGHRS and CDR2 as YFSETQ. Trimming removed 4 bases from V and 2 bases from J; junction bases left unmatched: 6. CDR3 DNA sequence: TGCGCCAGCAGCCGGCCGGGACAGGGGACCTACGAGCAGTACTTC. Translated, it gives CASSRPGQGTYEQYF.

This clone was observed a single time. The chain recombines TRBV5-1 with TRBJ2-3; 7 bases align to TRBD2. V was pared by 0 bases and J by 3 bases, with 4 bases of the junction left unmatched. From germline, CDR1 is SGHRS and CDR2 YFSETQ. The CDR3 spans 15 residues. CDR3 region: CASSLVGGPTDTQYF. Here the CDR3 DNA reads TGCGCCAGCAGCTTGGTGGGAGGGCCAACAGATACGCAGTATTTT. The complete variable domain, with remaining parts taken from reference TRBV5-1 and TRBJ2-3, reads KAGVTQTPRYLIKTRGQQVTLSCSPISGHRSVSWYQQTPGQGLQFLFEYFSETQRNKGNFPGRFSGRQFSNSRSEMNVSTLELGDSALYLCASSLVGGPTDTQYFGPGTRLTVL.

V is TRBV12-3 or TRBV12-4 and J is TRBJ1-2; tentative D call: TRBD1 (6 bases). The V gene lost 0 bases and the J gene lost 7 bases, with 9 bases spanning the gap. The CDR3 consists of 13 residues. The CDR3 bases are TGTGCCAGCAGTTTAGCGGGGGGCGGTGGCTACACCTTC. Translated, it gives CASSLAGGGGYTF.

The chain is built from TRBV24-1 and TRBJ1-5; the match to TRBD1 covers 10 bases. Germline values: CDR1 KGHDR, CDR2 SFDVKD. The CDR3 has 15 residues. Trimming cost V 9 bases and J 1 base; bases outside gene matches: 5. The CDR3 here is CATGDRGGSNQPQHF. In DNA, the CDR3 is TGTGCCACCGGGGACAGGGGAGGGAGCAATCAGCCCCAGCATTTT.

V usage is TRBV18 and J usage is TRBJ1-5; TRBD1 might be the D (5 bases). CDR1 is KGHSH and CDR2 is LQKENI in the germline V gene. Trimming cost V 3 bases and J 11 bases, with 17 bases left between them. This CDR3 has 14 amino acids. The CDR3 loop reads CASSPQQDPSAQHF. The CDR3 bases are TGTGCCAGCTCACCCCAACAGGACCCGTCGGCCCAGCATTTT.

The chain is built from TRBV6-1 and TRBJ2-7; TRBD1 or TRBD2 may be the D gene (7 bases each). This CDR3 is 16 amino acids long. Trimming cost V 2 bases and J 6 bases, with 20 bases left between them. Germline assignment: CDR1 MNHNS and CDR2 SASEGT. In DNA form, the CDR3 reads TGTGCCAGCAGTGAAATAGGGGGCGGGAGCGGGTCCGAGCAGTACTTC. This gives the protein CASSEIGGGSGSEQYF.

The rearrangement uses TRBV18 and TRBJ2-7; 14 bases align to TRBD2. The ends lost 4 bases at V and 6 bases at J; junction bases unmatched: 8. The germline gives CDR1 KGHSH, CDR2 LQKENI. This CDR3 region has 16 residues. CDR3 in amino acids: CASSRDGLAGGGEQYF. CDR3 coding DNA: TGTGCCAGCTCACGAGACGGACTAGCGGGAGGAGGCGAGCAGTACTTC.